This TCR beta chain is drawn from a study of blood T cell repertoires in COVID-19. Generated by immunoSEQ multiplex PCR, the TCRdb table keeps only in-frame clones and is missing some. The sample includes approximately 75,000 clones, under 80% of them seen just once. CDR1 and CDR2 (germline): SGHNT, YYREEE (reference sequence). CDR3 length equals 14 residues. V shed 3 bases, J shed 3 bases, and the junction held 6 bases outside the gene matches. Sequencing was performed on peripheral blood. The TCR originated in a human donor with acute or convalescent COVID-19. The donor label of this sample is uncertain. This chain uses TRBV5-4 with TRBJ2-7, with 7 bases identical to TRBD2. The CDR3 DNA sequence: TGTGCCAGCAGCTCGGAACCTAGCGGCTACGAGCAGTACTTC. It specifies CASSSEPSGYEQYF.